The entry that follows covers one T cell receptor beta chain sequence. Antigen unknown. The data are from a study of shared clonotypes between healthy human individuals. CDR1 SGHDT and CDR2 YYEEEE come from the germline V gene. This CDR3 has 14 residues. Trimming cost V 1 base and J 3 bases; bases outside gene matches: 2. Broader study findings: The genetic and exposure-history diversity represented was limited by few donors. Researchers sampled blood only, noting tissue repertoires likely differ. Among donors, sharing of clonotypes was expected to be affected by sequencing depth.

Sequenced by immunoSEQ multiplex PCR; TCRdb stores in-frame clones only, minus some. Found here are 190,000 or so clones, around 93% of them singletons; the top ten hold roughly 0.07%. The chain is built from TRBV5-6 and TRBJ2-7; TRBD2 matches 9 bases. This clonotype was obtained from a woman in her 30s in good health. Material: naive CD4+ T cells sorted from blood. Subset specified: CD45RA+ positively selected. The CDR3 reads CASSLRREGYEQYF. In DNA, the CDR3 is TGTGCCAGCAGCTTGAGGCGGGAGGGCTACGAGCAGTACTTC.